The 4 T cell receptor beta chains in this list originate from one sample, sequenced in a study of blood T cell repertoires in COVID-19. Profiling relied on immunoSEQ multiplex PCR, and the TCRdb table lists in-frame clones only, not all of them. In the table there are 120,000 or so clones, approximately 89% of which are singletons. Sequencing was carried out using peripheral blood. All receptors derive from a woman aged 60-75 years with acute or convalescent COVID-19.

The chain uses TRBV6-1 and TRBJ2-7; D is perhaps TRBD2 (5 bases). Germline CDR1 MNHNS, CDR2 SASEGT. The CDR3 loop spans 15 amino acids. Trimming took 0 bases from V and 9 from J, leaving 18 bases between them. CDR3 loop: CASSEAGNDRGRQYV. The DNA of the CDR3 is TGTGCCAGCAGTGAAGCGGGTAATGACCGGGGTCGGCAGTACGTC.

The V gene is TRBV4-2, the J gene TRBJ1-3, with D perhaps matching TRBD1 (5 bases). CDR3 length: 19 amino acids. Per germline, CDR1 LGHNA and CDR2 YNFKEQ. V lost 2 bases and J lost 3, with 23 bases in between. This CDR3 is CASSQRSPGEARFGNTIYF. For the CDR3, the DNA is TGTGCCAGCAGCCAAAGGTCACCGGGGGAGGCCAGGTTTGGAAACACCATATATTTT.

The chain links TRBV9 to TRBJ1-4; 8 bases map to TRBD1. Losses at the gene ends were 2 bases for V and 6 bases for J; bases not matched to a gene: 6. The CDR3 totals 15 residues. Germline CDR1 reads SGDLS; CDR2 reads YYNGEE. Here the CDR3 DNA reads TGTGCCAGCAGCGTCGCAGGGGGCAGAGATGAAAAACTGTTTTTT. The encoded protein is CASSVAGGRDEKLFF.

The gene calls are TRBV9 and TRBJ1-3; no clear D gene. Germline CDR1 and CDR2: SGDLS and YYNGEE. The V end lost 0 bases, the J end lost 4 bases, and 17 bases lay between the germline ends. The CDR3 runs to 17 residues. CDR3 DNA: TGTGCCAGCAGCGTAGAAGCGGCGTTGGACTTAGGAAACACCATATATTTT. Its protein product is CASSVEAALDLGNTIYF.